Below are 15 T cell receptor beta chains sequenced from a single sample in a study of identical twins listed by TCRdb under 2016. Libraries were constructed by 5' RACE. Reads for this sample came from an Illumina HiSeq 2000. The public reads were reanalyzed by TCRdb: fastp trimming at Q25, MiXCR alignment, in-frame beta chains only. Identical CDR3 protein sequences are pooled into one entry, listed with their most common genes and DNA. In all, the sample holds over 550,000 distinct CDR3 sequences, and around 7.5% of those were seen once. Roughly 1.6% of the sample belongs to the ten largest clones. This sample also appeared in a second study, on yellow fever vaccine responses in identical twins.

The sequencing sample was made of PBMCs. These receptors all stem from a woman between 18 and 29 years old in good health.

The rearrangement links TRBV12-3 or TRBV12-4 to TRBJ2-3; no clear D. Trimming took off 5 bases at V and 0 bases at J, with 18 bases between the two ends. The CDR3 runs 17 residues. The CDR3 loop reads CASSQHQVPISTDTQYF. CDR3 bases: TGTGCCAGCAGTCAACACCAGGTCCCGATTAGCACAGATACGCAGTATTTT.

This clonotype was seen a few times. The chain is built from TRBV27 and TRBJ2-7, with TRBD2 matching over 8 bases. The CDR3 covers 15 residues. From germline, CDR1 is MNHEY and CDR2 SMNVEV (reference sequence). Trimming cost V 2 bases and J 5 bases; bases outside gene matches: 8. CDR3: CASSLGPGRADEQYF. CDR3 DNA: TGTGCCAGCAGTTTAGGTCCCGGGAGGGCCGACGAGCAGTACTTC.

The sample holds a few counts of this clonotype. The chain uses TRBV28 and TRBJ1-5; a weak D match, TRBD1 (6 bases). Trimming stripped 3 bases from V and 6 bases from J, with 18 bases between. Looked up from germline, CDR1 is MDHEN and CDR2 is SYDVKM. The CDR3 spans 16 residues. DNA of the CDR3: TGTGCCAGCAGTTTTAATGGGGGGCGCGGGAGTCAGCCCCAGCATTTT. Translation: CASSFNGGRGSQPQHF.

V and J are TRBV20-1 and TRBJ1-2; D gene uncertain. CDR3 length equals 13 residues. Germline CDR1 DFQATT, CDR2 SNEGSKA (reference sequence). Between the trimmed V and J ends, which lost 0 bases and 4 bases, there was a span of 9 bases. The CDR3 DNA reads TGCAGTGCTAGAGATCTCAATGGCTATGGCTACACCTTC. Amino acids: CSARDLNGYGYTF.

This clonotype was seen a few times. V gene TRBV7-9 combines with J gene TRBJ2-3; D is tentatively TRBD1 or TRBD2 (6 bases each). Trimming pared 3 bases from V and 1 base from J, leaving 11 bases between. CDR1 and CDR2 from the germline V gene are SEHNR and FQNEAQ (reference sequence). This CDR3 region has 15 residues. CDR3 sequence: CASSFEGGGTDTQYF. The DNA for the CDR3 is TGTGCCAGCAGCTTCGAGGGGGGAGGCACAGATACGCAGTATTTT.

This chain joins TRBV7-2 and TRBJ2-2; TRBD1 agrees at 7 bases. V trimming: 3 bases; J trimming: 0 bases; junction bases outside the gene matches: 4. Germline V gives CDR1 SGHTA, CDR2 FQGNSA. The CDR3 is 16 amino acids. Here the CDR3 DNA reads TGTGCCAGCAGCTTTTACAGGGGTCCGAACACCGGGGAGCTGTTTTTT. This sequence encodes CASSFYRGPNTGELFF.

This clonotype was counted a few times. V usage is TRBV24-1 and J usage is TRBJ2-1, with D unresolved. V was clipped by 5 bases and J by 0 bases, with 13 bases between them. The CDR3 runs to 16 residues. Germline V lookup: CDR1 KGHDR, CDR2 SFDVKD. The CDR3 DNA reads TGTGCCACCAGTGTATCGGATCCAAGCTCCTACAATGAGCAGTTCTTC. It encodes CATSVSDPSSYNEQFF.

At least ten counts were recorded for this clonotype. V is TRBV5-1 and J is TRBJ1-1, with TRBD1 identical over 7 bases. Germline V gene sequence: CDR1 SGHRS, CDR2 YFSETQ. Trimming at V came to 1 base and at J to 6 bases, leaving 6 bases not matched to a gene. The CDR3 runs to 14 residues. The CDR3 DNA reads TGCGCCAGCAGCTTGTCAGGGGGAATCGCTGAAGCTTTCTTT. This sequence encodes CASSLSGGIAEAFF.

There are a few counts of this clonotype. This chain joins TRBV5-1 and TRBJ2-5; TRBD2 matches at 7 bases. CDR3 length equals 16 residues. Germline CDR1 reads SGHRS; CDR2 reads YFSETQ. V was clipped by 0 bases and J by 2 bases; unmatched bases: 7. CDR3 sequence (DNA): TGCGCCAGCAGCTTGGGACCGACGGGAGGACAAGAGACCCAGTACTTC. It yields the protein CASSLGPTGGQETQYF.

This clonotype was seen more than once but under ten times. The chain couples TRBV12-3 or TRBV12-4 to TRBJ1-5; 7 bases are a match to TRBD1. Trimming removed 5 bases from V and 5 bases from J; junction bases left unmatched: 9. The CDR3 consists of 15 residues. For the CDR3, the DNA is TGTGCCAGCAGTCCGGCACAGGGGATGCATCAGCCCCAGCATTTT. This encodes CASSPAQGMHQPQHF.

This clonotype was seen at least ten times. The chain recombines TRBV5-1 with TRBJ2-7, with unresolved D. CDR3 length equals 13 residues. The germline CDR1 and CDR2 sequences are SGHRS and YFSETQ. The germline V and J ends were trimmed by 0 bases and 5 bases, with 9 bases remaining between them. CDR3: CASSLVGMDEQYF. The CDR3 nucleotides are TGCGCCAGCAGCTTGGTGGGAATGGACGAGCAGTACTTC. Drawing the rest from reference TRBV5-1 and TRBJ2-7, the complete variable domain is KAGVTQTPRYLIKTRGQQVTLSCSPISGHRSVSWYQQTPGQGLQFLFEYFSETQRNKGNFPGRFSGRQFSNSRSEMNVSTLELGDSALYLCASSLVGMDEQYFGPGTRLTVT.

The chain has TRBV6-1 and TRBJ1-4; no clear D. Trimming stripped 7 bases from V and 5 bases from J, with 11 bases between. The CDR3 is 13 residues long. Per the germline V gene, CDR1 is MNHNS and CDR2 is SASEGT. The CDR3 coding sequence is TGTGCCAGCAAATTCCAGTTAAATGAAAAACTGTTTTTT. This encodes CASKFQLNEKLFF.

The V and J genes are TRBV4-2 and TRBJ2-7; 8 bases agree with TRBD2. The CDR3 extends over 15 amino acids. V was clipped by 0 bases and J by 5 bases; unmatched bases: 6. CDR1 and CDR2 from the germline V gene are LGHNA and YNFKEQ. The CDR3 is CASSQDPAGVDEQYF. In DNA, the CDR3 is TGTGCCAGCAGCCAAGACCCAGCGGGAGTCGACGAGCAGTACTTC.

This clonotype was observed many times. This sequence joins TRBV12-3 or TRBV12-4 and TRBJ2-1, with TRBD1 as a possible D gene (6 bases). CDR3 size: 13 residues. Trimming pared 7 bases from V and 3 bases from J, leaving 10 bases between. The chain's CDR3 is CASTRTDYNEQFF. Here the CDR3 DNA reads TGTGCCAGCACCCGGACAGACTACAATGAGCAGTTCTTC.

This clonotype was observed at least ten times. This chain connects TRBV5-1 to TRBJ2-1, with 8 positions matching TRBD1. Germline-derived CDR1 and CDR2 are SGHRS and YFSETQ. This CDR3 region has 14 residues. V was pared by 4 bases and J by 2 bases, with 2 bases of the junction left unmatched. CDR3 nucleotide sequence: TGCGCCAGCAGCGCGGGACAGGCCTACAATGAGCAGTTCTTC. Protein: CASSAGQAYNEQFF.